The TCR beta chain under discussion was sequenced for a study of shared clonotypes between healthy human individuals (dated by TCRdb to the early 2020s). With regard to the full study: Three men and a couple of women, aged 18 to 49 years, made up the cohort. Per donor, three plates each were used for CD4 naive and CD4 memory, two for CD8 naive, and one for CD8 memory. Blood TCR repertoires of about 5 healthy adults were deeply sequenced to estimate repertoire size and the extent of clonotype sharing between individuals. To increase sequencing depth and limit assay-specific biases, TCR repertoire library preparation and sequencing were carried out by different laboratories using diverse techniques. Per donor, leukapheresis produced somewhere between about 0.8 and 9.5 billion PBMCs.

Findings and caveats that apply to the study as a whole: Larger estimated clonotype richness was generally found for naive subsets than for memory subsets. The small number of donors limited the genetic and exposure-history diversity represented. About 4.5% of naive CD4, 3.5% of naive CD8, roughly 2.4% of memory CD4, and more than 0.35% of memory CD8 clonotypes were shared across a few donors. Based on pairwise subsampling, the degree of clonotype sharing among donors was expected to be affected by sequencing depth. Sampling was restricted to blood, and TCR repertoires in tissue are likely to differ from TCR repertoires in blood. Compared with non-shared clonotypes, clonotypes shared by all four sorted-subset donors had higher generation probabilities. Even with the large sequencing depth, rarefaction of the sorted-subset datasets indicated that sequencing was incomplete.

TCR CDR3 regions were amplified from genomic DNA by multiplex PCR using the deep immunoSEQ assay. Extracted genomic DNA from each cell subset was distributed evenly across all wells of several immunoSEQ 96-well plates, and each plate was treated as a replicate. For sorted subsets, each replicate PCR was loaded with about 0.2 ug genomic DNA, equivalent to about 30,000 T cell genomes. The purified libraries were quantified using a Qubit 3.0 fluorometer, sized with a Bioanalyzer 2100, and then quantified again using the KAPA Library Quantification kit. Every immunoSEQ 96-well plate was sequenced on a dedicated single-read 150-cycle Illumina NextSeq 550 flow cell. The authors processed their data as follows. The immunoSEQ output contained only junctional sequences without quality scores, so filtering could not match that applied to full-length reads. To assign V/J genes and CDR3, sequences were annotated using PyIR, a Python wrapper for IgBLAST v1.9, with IMGT germline references. Any read was removed if the V/J assignment was weak (E-value above 1e-6), the CDR3 was missing, or the read contained stop codons, out-of-frame junctions, or ambiguous translated residues. V3J clonotypes were defined as sequences sharing an identical inferred V gene, J gene, and CDR3 amino acid sequence. Percentage overlap between repertoires was calculated by dividing the number of shared unique clonotypes by the size of the smaller repertoire. Repertoire richness was assessed with RTK rarefaction, the Chao1 estimator, and Recon v2.1 estimates of unobserved clonotypes. Generation probabilities for all TCRbeta clonotypes obtained by the gDNA method from four donors were computed using OLGA. As stored in TCRdb, this immuneACCESS dataset retains in-frame rearrangements with V and J assigned. A fraction of the clones does not appear; measured against another copy, unresolved V genes explain less than half of the discrepancy, and the remainder lacks a known reason. That table is the source of V, J and clone size, and D and trimming were worked out from the DNA. Within this sample are about 2 million clones, with over 85% of them counted one time only. The ten top clones hold 1% to 1.5% of the sample.

The germline V gene yields SGHDN for CDR1 and FVKESK for CDR2. The CDR3 sequence holds 15 residues, the cysteine and phenylalanine included. CDR3 DNA is the only sequence kept; it has 45 bases, read in frame from the first base. From V the trimming removes 5 bases and from J it removes 4 bases, while the gene matches leave 8 bases of the junction unaccounted for. Comments on this clone: No antigen is known for it. There are no base qualities to consult, and no much larger clone falls within one base.

CD8 naive samples were obtained by positive selection for CCR7 among CD45RO-negative cells, yielding a CD45RA+CCR7+ population from which TemRA cells were excluded. The donors were healthy, HIV-negative adults with no recently reported acute infections or vaccinations. Every donor was a Caucasian adult residing in Nashville, Tennessee, USA. Blood was collected by leukapheresis, and PBMCs were isolated by Ficoll-Histopaque density gradient centrifugation and then cryopreserved in liquid nitrogen vapor phase. Analytical flow cytometry was used to check the purity and quantity of every magnetically sorted T cell population. Each sorted fraction had its genomic DNA isolated and then quantified by UV absorbance on a Nanodrop 2000c.

Sample: naive CD8+ T cells sorted from blood. The sample's cell subset or site label, in plain terms: CD45RA+CCR7+. The origin of this receptor is a man aged 18 to 29 in good health. The chain employs TRBV14 and TRBJ2-1; the junction holds 7 bases that match TRBD1. CDR3 reads: CASSSQHRGYNEQFF. The bases read TGTGCCAGCAGCTCCCAGCACAGGGGTTACAATGAGCAGTTCTTC.